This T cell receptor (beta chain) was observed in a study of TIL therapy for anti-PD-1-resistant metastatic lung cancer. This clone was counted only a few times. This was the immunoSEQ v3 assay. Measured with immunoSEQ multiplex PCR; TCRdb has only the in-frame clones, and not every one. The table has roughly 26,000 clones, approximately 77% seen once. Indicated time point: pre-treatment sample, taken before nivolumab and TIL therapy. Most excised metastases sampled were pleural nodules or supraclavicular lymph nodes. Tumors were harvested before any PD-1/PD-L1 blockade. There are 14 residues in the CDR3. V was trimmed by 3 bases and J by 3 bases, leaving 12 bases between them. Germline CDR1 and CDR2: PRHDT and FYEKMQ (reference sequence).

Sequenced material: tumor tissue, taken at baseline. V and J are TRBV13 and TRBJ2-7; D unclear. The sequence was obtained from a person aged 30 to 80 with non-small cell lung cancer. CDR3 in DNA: TGTGCCAGCAGCTTTATCGGGCCCCGCTACGAGCAGTACTTC. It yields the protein CASSFIGPRYEQYF.